At least ten counts were recorded for the clone carrying this T cell receptor beta chain. Its antigen is still unknown. The CDR3 loop spans 17 amino acids. V lost 4 bases and J lost 0; bases outside the gene matches: 10. These data belong to a study of T-cell reconstitution after alpha-beta-depleted transplantation in children. Study findings and constraints: The study traced high day-60 TCRbeta diversity in some patients to surviving recipient T cells and thymic progenitors. In patients about two months after transplant, alpha-beta T cells reportedly arose from several hundred expanded graft clones. Most T-cell counts and diversity one year after the transplant came from T cells that were newly produced.

During its preparation, the TCRbeta library received unique molecular identifiers. Each CDR3 protein is one row after TCRdb ran MiXCR on the PCR reads. The sample yields some 190,000 distinct CDR3 sequences, 11% seen once. This chain joins TRBV12-3 or TRBV12-4 and TRBJ2-3; TRBD1 matches 7 bases. The clonotype comes from a boy aged 2 to 9 with acute myeloid leukemia, due to receive a stem cell transplant. Material: PBMCs, obtained before TCRalphabeta/CD19-depleted stem cell transplant. This CDR3 reads CASSSPGQSASTDTQYF. The CDR3 DNA reads as TGTGCCAGCAGTTCGCCGGGACAGTCCGCTAGCACAGATACGCAGTATTTT.